This TCR beta chain was documented in a study of the immune and genomic landscape of osteosarcoma (dated by TCRdb to about 2020). The study in broad terms: The overall cohort comprised around 48 pediatric and adult patients with high-grade osteosarcoma, with a median age at diagnosis of 25 to 30 years (range 5-81). Each of a few patients provided a couple of samples from the same tumor site. Patients in the overall cohort were roughly 60% male, and roughly 80% presented with localized disease at diagnosis. The cohort was enriched for poor-risk disease, with under 80% showing unfavorable pathologic response to standard therapy and 55% to 70% deceased. TCR sequencing results were integrated with transcriptome, protein array and immunostaining data to characterize the osteosarcoma immunogenomic landscape. The study aimed to explain the limited clinical activity of immune checkpoint inhibitors in osteosarcoma. The study profiled osteosarcoma specimens with whole genome, RNA and T-cell receptor sequencing plus immunohistochemistry and reverse phase protein arrays to define immunogenic potential.

Comments on this clone: No antigen is known for it. No base-level quality is on record; no much larger clone is a single base apart.

V is pared back by 6 bases and J by 6 bases, with 14 bases lying between the germline termini. The CDR3, from cysteine to phenylalanine, totals 13 residues. This entry keeps only the CDR3 DNA: 39 bases, framed from base 1. CDR1 and CDR2 (MNHNS, SASEGT) derive from the germline V gene. The study at large found these results: Higher TCR productive clonality was observed in the immune-hot C3 cluster than in the cold C1 cluster, although TCR productive clonality remained low overall. Clonality benchmarks came from external normal skin and healthy peripheral blood data rather than matched normal tissue. Because osteosarcoma is rare and all possible samples were collected, sample size was not determined by any statistical method. Matched blood was collected from only two patients, alongside the frozen tumor specimens. Productive TCR clonality was found to be low overall, with an average of 0.09 and a maximum of 0.3, which suggested limited T-cell clonal expansion. In five cases, the repertoire was dominated by a single hyperexpanded clone, and fewer than 100 T-cell clonotypes were detected in all five cases.

The tumors sampled were post-treatment primary, local recurrence and metastasis specimens taken from patients with a poor prognosis. The ImmunoSEQ Assay (Adaptive Biotechnologies) was used to immunosequence the CDR3 regions of the TCR beta chain. In the source study's methods: The ImmunoSEQ Analyzer platform was used to export TCRB rearrangements, read counts, read proportions and gene usage. T-cell clonality was computed as 1 minus Pielou's evenness on productive rearrangements. Clonal space homeostasis binned clonotypes as rare, small, medium, large or hyperexpanded (0.01 to 1 of the repertoire). TCR productive clonality was compared across immune clusters C1, C2 and C3 using the Wilcoxon rank sum test. Held by TCRdb, this immuneACCESS table contains in-frame sequences only and omits some clones. Under half of the omission traces to an unresolved V gene where checked; the cause of the rest is unknown. Clone size and V and J calls were adopted from that table, with D and trimming inferred from the DNA. The sample yields approximately 1,000 clones; roughly two thirds were counted once. The ten largest clones add up to over 25% of the sample.

Sequencing was performed on tumor tissue from a local recurrence in the femur. The intended sense of this specimen's cell subset or site label: locally recurrent osteosarcoma tumor. The V and J segments used are TRBV6-1 and TRBJ1-1; TRBD1 is perhaps the D gene, given 6 matching bases. The receptor was isolated from a man in his 70s with osteosarcoma. The age is the age at diagnosis. The CDR3 protein sequence reads: CASRLDRLPEAFF. DNA sequence: TGTGCCAGCAGGCTAGACAGGTTGCCTGAAGCTTTCTTT.